This T cell receptor (beta chain) was observed in a study of T cell responses to AZD1222 COVID-19 vaccine. General observations from the study: White British ancestry dominated among donors, who included more females, and clonal diversity was possibly underestimated.

Remarks on this clone: Its antigen remains unidentified.

Method: immunoSEQ multiplex PCR; TCRdb's copy keeps in-frame clones and lacks some. The sample has about 99,000 clones, approximately 91% seen once. V gave up 3 bases and J gave up 5 bases, with 14 bases separating them. Looked up from germline, CDR1 is MNHEY and CDR2 is SMNVEV (reference sequence). This CDR3 comprises 15 residues. V usage is TRBV27 and J usage is TRBJ2-1, with a possible D match to TRBD2 (6 bases). This TCR was sampled from an adult who received the AZD1222 COVID-19 vaccine. The sample consisted of peripheral blood, taken 28 days after the second AZD1222 dose. The CDR3 DNA follows: TGTGCCAGCAGTTTCGATGGGAGGTCAAACAATGAGCAGTTCTTC. It is translated as CASSFDGRSNNEQFF.